These 2 T cell receptor beta chains originate from one sample sequenced in a study of T cell repertoires in cytomegalovirus infection (dated by TCRdb to about 2019). Data came from an Illumina HiSeq 1500. TCRdb reworked the public reads: Q25 trimming with fastp, MiXCR clone assembly, productive beta chains retained. Rows matching on CDR3 protein sequence are summarized as one entry with the most common DNA and genes. Present in this sample are just over 300,000 distinct CDR3 sequences, roughly a sixth of which were seen just once. Jointly, the top ten make up about 12% of the sample. Material for sequencing was PBMCs. The receptors stem from a human donor in good health (CMV status not recorded). Some clones in this sample may be carry-over from other donors' samples.

This clonotype was seen ten or more times. The rearrangement joins TRBV7-2 to TRBJ2-1; possible D gene TRBD2, 6 bases. Germline CDR1 SGHTA, CDR2 FQGNSA. The germline V and J ends were trimmed by 5 bases and 3 bases, with 23 bases remaining between them. The CDR3 covers 18 residues. Written as DNA, the CDR3 is TGTGCCAGCAGCCGTAGGGGAGCGGGTAATCTAAACTACAATGAGCAGTTCTTC. As protein: CASSRRGAGNLNYNEQFF.

The table lists this clonotype with a few counts. This chain connects TRBV10-3 to TRBJ1-3; TRBD1 might be the D (5 bases). The germline gives CDR1 ENHRY, CDR2 SYGVKD. The V end lost 6 bases, the J end lost 1 base, and 13 bases lay between the germline ends. This CDR3 contains 15 residues. CDR3 protein: CAISAIGGSGNTIYF. The CDR3 DNA follows: TGTGCCATCAGCGCCATCGGGGGATCTGGAAACACCATATATTTT.